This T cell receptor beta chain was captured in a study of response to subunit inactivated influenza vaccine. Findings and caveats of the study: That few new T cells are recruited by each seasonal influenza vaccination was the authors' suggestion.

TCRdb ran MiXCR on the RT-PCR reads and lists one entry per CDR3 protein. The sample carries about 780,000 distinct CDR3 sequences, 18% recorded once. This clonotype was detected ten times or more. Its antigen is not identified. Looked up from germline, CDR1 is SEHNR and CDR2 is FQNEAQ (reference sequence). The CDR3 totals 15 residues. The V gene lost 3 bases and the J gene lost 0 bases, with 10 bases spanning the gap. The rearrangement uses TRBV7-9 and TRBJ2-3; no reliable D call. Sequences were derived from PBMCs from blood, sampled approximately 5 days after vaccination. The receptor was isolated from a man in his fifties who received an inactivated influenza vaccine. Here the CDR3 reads CASSFSLASTDTQYF. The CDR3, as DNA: TGTGCCAGCAGCTTCTCCCTGGCCAGCACAGATACGCAGTATTTT.